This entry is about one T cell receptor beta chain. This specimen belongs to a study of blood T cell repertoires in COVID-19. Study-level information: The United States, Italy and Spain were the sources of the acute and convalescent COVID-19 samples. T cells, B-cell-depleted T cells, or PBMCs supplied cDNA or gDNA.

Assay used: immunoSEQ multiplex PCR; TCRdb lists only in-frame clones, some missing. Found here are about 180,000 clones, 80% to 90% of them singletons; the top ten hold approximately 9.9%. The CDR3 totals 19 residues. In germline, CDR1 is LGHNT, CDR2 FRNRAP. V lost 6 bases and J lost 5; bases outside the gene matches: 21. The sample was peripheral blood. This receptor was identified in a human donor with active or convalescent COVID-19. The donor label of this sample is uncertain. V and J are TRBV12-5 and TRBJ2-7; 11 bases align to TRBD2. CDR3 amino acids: CASGTRQGLLAGAGHEQYF. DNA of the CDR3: TGTGCTAGTGGGACGAGACAGGGATTACTAGCGGGGGCGGGGCACGAGCAGTACTTC.